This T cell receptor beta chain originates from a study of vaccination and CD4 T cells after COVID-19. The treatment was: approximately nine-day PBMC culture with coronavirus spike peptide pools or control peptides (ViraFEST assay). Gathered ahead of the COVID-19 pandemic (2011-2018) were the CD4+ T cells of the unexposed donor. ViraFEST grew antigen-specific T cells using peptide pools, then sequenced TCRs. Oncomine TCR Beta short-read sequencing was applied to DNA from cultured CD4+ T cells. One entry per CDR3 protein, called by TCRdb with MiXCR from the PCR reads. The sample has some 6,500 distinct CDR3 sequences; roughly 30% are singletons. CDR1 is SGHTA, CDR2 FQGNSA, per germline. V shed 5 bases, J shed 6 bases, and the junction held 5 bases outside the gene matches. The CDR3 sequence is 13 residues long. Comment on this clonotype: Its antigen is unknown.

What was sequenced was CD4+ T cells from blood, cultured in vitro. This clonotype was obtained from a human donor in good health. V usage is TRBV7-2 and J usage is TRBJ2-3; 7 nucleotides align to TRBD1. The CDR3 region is CASSRQGQDTQYF. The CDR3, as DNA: TGTGCCAGCAGCCGTCAGGGACAGGATACGCAGTATTTT.